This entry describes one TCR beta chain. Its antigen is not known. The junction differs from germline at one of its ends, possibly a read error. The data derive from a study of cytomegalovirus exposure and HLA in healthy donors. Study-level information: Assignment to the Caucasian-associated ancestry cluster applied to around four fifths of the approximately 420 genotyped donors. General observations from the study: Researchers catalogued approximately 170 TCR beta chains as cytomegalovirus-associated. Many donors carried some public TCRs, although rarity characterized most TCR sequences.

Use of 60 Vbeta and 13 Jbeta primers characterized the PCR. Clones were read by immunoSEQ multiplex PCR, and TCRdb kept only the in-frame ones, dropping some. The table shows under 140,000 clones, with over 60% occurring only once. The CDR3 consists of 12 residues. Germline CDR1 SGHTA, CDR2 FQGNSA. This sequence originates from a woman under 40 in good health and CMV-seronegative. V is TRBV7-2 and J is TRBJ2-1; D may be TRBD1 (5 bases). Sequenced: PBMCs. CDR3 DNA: TGTGCCAGCAGCTTAGGTTCAGCAGGGTTTGTCTTC. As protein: CASSLGSAGFVF.